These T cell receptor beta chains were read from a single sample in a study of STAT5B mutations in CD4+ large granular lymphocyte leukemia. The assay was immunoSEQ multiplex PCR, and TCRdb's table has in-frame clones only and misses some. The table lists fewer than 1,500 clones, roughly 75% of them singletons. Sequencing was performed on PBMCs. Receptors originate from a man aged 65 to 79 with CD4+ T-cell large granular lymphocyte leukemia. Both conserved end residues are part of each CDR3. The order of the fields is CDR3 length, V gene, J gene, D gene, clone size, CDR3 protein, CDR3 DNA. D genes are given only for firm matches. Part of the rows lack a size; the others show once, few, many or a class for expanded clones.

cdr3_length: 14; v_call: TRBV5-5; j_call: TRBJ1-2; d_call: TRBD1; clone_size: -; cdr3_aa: CASSPGEGAYGYTF; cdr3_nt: TGTGCCAGCAGCCCGGGGGAGGGGGCATATGGCTACACCTTC
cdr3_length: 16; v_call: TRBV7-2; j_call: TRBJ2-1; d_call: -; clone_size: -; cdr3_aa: CASTRVGGISYNEQFF; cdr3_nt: TGTGCCAGCACCCGCGTAGGGGGAATCTCCTACAATGAGCAGTTCTTC
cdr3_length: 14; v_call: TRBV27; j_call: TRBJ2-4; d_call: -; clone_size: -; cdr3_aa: CASSPSALGNIQYF; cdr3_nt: TGTGCCAGCAGTCCCAGCGCCCTAGGGAACATTCAGTACTTC
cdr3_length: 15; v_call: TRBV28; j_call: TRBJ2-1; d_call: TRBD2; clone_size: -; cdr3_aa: CASSSLAGGPNEQFF; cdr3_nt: TGTGCCAGCAGTTCTCTAGCGGGAGGGCCCAATGAGCAGTTCTTC
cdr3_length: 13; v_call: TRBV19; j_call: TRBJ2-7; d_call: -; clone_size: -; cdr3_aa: CASSCLSEDEQYF; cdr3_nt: TGTGCCAGTAGTTGCCTTTCGGAAGACGAGCAGTACTTC
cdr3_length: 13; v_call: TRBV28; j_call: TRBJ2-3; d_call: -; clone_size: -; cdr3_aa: CASSLGWVDTQYF; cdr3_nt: TGTGCCAGCAGTTTAGGCTGGGTGGATACGCAGTATTTT
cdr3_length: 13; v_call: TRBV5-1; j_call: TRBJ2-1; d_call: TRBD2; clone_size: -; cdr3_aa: CASSLGLVAEQFF; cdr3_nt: TGCGCCAGCAGCCTCGGACTAGTTGCTGAGCAGTTCTTC
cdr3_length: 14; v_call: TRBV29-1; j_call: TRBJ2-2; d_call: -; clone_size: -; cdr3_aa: CSVTGTSNTGELFF; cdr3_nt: TGCAGCGTGACCGGGACATCGAACACCGGGGAGCTGTTTTTT
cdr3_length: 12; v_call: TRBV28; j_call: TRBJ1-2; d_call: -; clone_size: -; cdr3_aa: CASTPRNYGYTF; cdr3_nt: TGTGCCAGCACCCCCAGGAACTATGGCTACACCTTC
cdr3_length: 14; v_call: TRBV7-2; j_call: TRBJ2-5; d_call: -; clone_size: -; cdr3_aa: CASSFQGGQETQYF; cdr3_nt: TGTGCCAGCAGCTTCCAGGGCGGCCAAGAGACCCAGTACTTC
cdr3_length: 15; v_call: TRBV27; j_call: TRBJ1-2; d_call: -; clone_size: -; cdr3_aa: CASSWSGGSGYGYTF; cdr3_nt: TGTGCCAGCAGTTGGTCAGGTGGGTCCGGCTATGGCTACACCTTC
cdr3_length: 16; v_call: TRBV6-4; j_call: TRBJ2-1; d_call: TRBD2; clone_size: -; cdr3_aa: CASSDSGRGDYNEQFF; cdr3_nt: TGTGCCAGCAGTGACTCGGGGCGGGGGGACTACAATGAGCAGTTCTTC
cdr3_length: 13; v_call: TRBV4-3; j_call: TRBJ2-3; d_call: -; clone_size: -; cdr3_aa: CASSQDTRDTQYF; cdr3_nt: TGCGCCAGCAGCCAAGATACGAGAGATACGCAGTATTTT
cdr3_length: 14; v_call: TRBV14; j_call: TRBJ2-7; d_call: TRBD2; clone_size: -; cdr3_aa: CASQLAGDSIEQYF; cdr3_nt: TGTGCCAGCCAACTAGCGGGAGACTCGATAGAGCAGTACTTC
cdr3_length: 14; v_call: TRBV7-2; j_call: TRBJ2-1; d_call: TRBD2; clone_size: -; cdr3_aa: CASSTGLGNNEQFF; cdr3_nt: TGTGCCAGCAGCACGGGACTAGGGAACAATGAGCAGTTCTTC
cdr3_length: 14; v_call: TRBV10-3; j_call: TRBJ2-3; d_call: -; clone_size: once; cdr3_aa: CAIGEAGRTDTQYF; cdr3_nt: TGTGCCATCGGAGAGGCGGGGCGCACAGATACGCAGTATTTT
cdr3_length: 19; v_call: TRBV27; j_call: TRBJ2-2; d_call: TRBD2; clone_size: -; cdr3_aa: CASSSLGGRAMANTGELFF; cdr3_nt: TGTGCCAGCAGTAGTCTCGGCGGGAGGGCCATGGCGAACACCGGGGAGCTGTTTTTT
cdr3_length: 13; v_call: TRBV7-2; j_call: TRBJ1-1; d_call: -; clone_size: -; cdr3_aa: CASSFRVNTEAFF; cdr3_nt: TGTGCCAGCAGCTTTCGGGTGAACACTGAAGCTTTCTTT
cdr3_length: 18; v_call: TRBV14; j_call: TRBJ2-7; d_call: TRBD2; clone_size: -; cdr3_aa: CASSQDGGESGRSYEQYF; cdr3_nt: TGTGCCAGCAGCCAAGATGGGGGAGAGAGCGGGAGATCCTACGAGCAGTACTTC
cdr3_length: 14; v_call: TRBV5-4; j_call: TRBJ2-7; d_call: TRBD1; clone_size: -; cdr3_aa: CASSSVDRAGEQYF; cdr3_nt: TGTGCCAGCAGCAGCGTGGACAGGGCCGGCGAGCAGTACTTC
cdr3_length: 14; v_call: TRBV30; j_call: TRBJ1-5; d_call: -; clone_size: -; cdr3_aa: CAWSVSSSNQPQHF; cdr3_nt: TGTGCCTGGAGTGTTTCCAGTAGCAATCAGCCCCAGCATTTT
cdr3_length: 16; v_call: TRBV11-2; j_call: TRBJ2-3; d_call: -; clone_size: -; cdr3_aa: CASSSSTTGATDTQYF; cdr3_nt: TGTGCCAGCAGTTCTTCCACAACGGGGGCCACAGATACGCAGTATTTT
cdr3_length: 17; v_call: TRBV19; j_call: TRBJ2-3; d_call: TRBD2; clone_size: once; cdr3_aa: CASSRASGTSSTDTQYF; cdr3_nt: TGTGCCAGTAGTAGGGCTAGCGGGACCTCTAGCACAGATACGCAGTATTTT
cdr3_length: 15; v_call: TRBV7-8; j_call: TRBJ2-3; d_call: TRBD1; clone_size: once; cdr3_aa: CASSPQGAGTDTQYF; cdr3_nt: TGTGCCAGCAGTCCCCAGGGGGCGGGCACAGATACGCAGTATTTT
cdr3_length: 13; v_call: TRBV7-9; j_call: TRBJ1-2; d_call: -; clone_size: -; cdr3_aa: CASSEPVGYGYTF; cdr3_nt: TGTGCCAGCAGCGAACCGGTCGGGTATGGCTACACCTTC
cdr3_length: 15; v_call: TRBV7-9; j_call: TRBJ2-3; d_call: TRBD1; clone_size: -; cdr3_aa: CASSLAGQRSDTQYF; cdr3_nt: TGTGCCAGCAGCTTAGCGGGACAGCGGTCGGATACGCAGTATTTT
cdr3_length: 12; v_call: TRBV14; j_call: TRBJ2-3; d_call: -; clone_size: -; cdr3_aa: CASGRSTDTQYF; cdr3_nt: TGTGCCTCCGGCAGAAGCACAGATACGCAGTATTTT
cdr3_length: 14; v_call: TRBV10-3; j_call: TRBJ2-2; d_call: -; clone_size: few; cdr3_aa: CAISESTGAGELFF; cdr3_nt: TGTGCCATCAGTGAGTCGACAGGAGCCGGGGAGCTGTTTTTT
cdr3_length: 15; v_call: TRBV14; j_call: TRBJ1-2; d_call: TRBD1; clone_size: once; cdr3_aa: CASSQETGGNYGYTF; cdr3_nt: TGTGCCAGCAGCCAAGAAACAGGGGGAAACTATGGCTACACCTTC
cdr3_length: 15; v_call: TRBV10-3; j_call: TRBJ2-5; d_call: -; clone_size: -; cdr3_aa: CAISESRGKVETQYF; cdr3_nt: TGTGCCATCAGTGAGTCCCGGGGGAAGGTGGAGACCCAGTACTTC
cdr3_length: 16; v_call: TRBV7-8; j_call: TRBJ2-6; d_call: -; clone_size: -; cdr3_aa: CASSNSLISGANVLTF; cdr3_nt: TGTGCCAGCAGCAATTCCCTTATCTCTGGGGCCAACGTCCTGACTTTC
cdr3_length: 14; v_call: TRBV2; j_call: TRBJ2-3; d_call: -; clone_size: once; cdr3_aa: CASSRRTVADTQYF; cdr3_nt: TGTGCCAGCAGCCGACGGACAGTCGCAGATACGCAGTATTTT
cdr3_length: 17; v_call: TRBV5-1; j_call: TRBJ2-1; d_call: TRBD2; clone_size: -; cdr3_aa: CASSFTFGTSRNNEQFF; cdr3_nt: TGCGCCAGCAGCTTTACGTTCGGGACTAGCAGAAACAATGAGCAGTTCTTC
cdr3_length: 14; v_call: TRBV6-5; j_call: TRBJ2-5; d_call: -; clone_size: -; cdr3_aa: CASSYGGMRETQYF; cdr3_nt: TGTGCCAGCAGTTACGGGGGGATGCGCGAGACCCAGTACTTC
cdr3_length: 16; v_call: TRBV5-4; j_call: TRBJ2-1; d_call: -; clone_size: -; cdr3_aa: CASSRGAQSSYNEQFF; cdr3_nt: TGTGCCAGCAGCAGAGGGGCACAGAGCTCCTACAATGAGCAGTTCTTC
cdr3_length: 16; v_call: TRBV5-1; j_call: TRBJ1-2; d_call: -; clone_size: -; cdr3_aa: CASSFDTDLANYGYTF; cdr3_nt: TGCGCCAGCAGCTTCGACACCGATTTAGCTAACTATGGCTACACCTTC
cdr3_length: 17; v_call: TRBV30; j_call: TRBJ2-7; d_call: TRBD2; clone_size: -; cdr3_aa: CAWSAGLAGVHSYEQYF; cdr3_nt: TGTGCCTGGAGTGCGGGGCTAGCGGGAGTCCACTCCTACGAGCAGTACTTC
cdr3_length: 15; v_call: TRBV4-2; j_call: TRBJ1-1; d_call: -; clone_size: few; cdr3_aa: CASSQGQGMNTEAFF; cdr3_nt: TGTGCCAGCAGCCAAGGGCAGGGGATGAACACTGAAGCTTTCTTT
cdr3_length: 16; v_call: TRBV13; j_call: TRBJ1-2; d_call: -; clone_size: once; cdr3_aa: CASSLGGPEANYGYTF; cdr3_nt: TGTGCCAGCAGCTTAGGAGGGCCGGAAGCTAACTATGGCTACACCTTC
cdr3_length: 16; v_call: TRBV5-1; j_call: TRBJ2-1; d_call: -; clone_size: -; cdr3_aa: CASSLSGNRPYNEQFF; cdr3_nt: TGCGCCAGCAGCTTGTCCGGTAACAGACCCTACAATGAGCAGTTCTTC
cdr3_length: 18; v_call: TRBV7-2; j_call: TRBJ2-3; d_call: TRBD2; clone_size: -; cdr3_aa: CASSLASGRGTSTDTQYF; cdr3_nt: TGTGCCAGCAGCTTAGCTAGCGGGAGAGGGACTAGCACAGATACGCAGTATTTT
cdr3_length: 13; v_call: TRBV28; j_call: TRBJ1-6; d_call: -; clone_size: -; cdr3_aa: CASSPIPEGPLHF; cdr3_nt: TGTGCCAGCAGTCCCATACCGGAGGGACCCCTCCACTTT
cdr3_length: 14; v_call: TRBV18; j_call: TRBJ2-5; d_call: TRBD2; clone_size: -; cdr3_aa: CASSRGGNQETQYF; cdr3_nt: TGTGCCAGCTCCCGGGGAGGGAACCAAGAGACCCAGTACTTC
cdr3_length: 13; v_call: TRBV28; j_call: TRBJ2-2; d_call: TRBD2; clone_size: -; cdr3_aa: CASISGSAGELFF; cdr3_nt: TGTGCCAGCATTAGCGGGAGTGCCGGGGAGCTGTTTTTT
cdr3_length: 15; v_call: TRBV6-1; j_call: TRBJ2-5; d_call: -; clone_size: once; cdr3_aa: CASSDSRRGGETQYF; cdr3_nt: TGTGCCAGCAGTGACTCCCGGCGGGGTGGAGAGACCCAGTACTTC
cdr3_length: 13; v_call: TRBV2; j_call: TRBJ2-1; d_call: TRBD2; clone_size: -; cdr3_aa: CASNLGRESEQFF; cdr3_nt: TGTGCCAGCAACCTTGGGCGGGAGAGTGAGCAGTTCTTC
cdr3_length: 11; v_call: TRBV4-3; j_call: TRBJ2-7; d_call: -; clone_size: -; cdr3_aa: CASSQGREQYF; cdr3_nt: TGCGCCAGCAGCCAAGGGCGGGAGCAGTACTTC
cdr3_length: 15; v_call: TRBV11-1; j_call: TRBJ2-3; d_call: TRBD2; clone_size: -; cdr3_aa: CASLSRAGEGDTQYF; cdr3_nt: TGTGCCAGCCTCAGCCGAGCGGGAGAGGGGGATACGCAGTATTTT
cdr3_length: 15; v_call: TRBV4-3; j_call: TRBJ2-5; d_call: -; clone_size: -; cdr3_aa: CASSQGVGRSSTQYF; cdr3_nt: TGCGCCAGCAGCCAAGGAGTCGGACGAAGCTCGACCCAGTACTTC
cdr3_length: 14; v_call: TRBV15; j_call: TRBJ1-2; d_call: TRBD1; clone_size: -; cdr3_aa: CATSNRQGRGGYTF; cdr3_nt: TGTGCCACCAGCAACCGACAGGGTCGCGGTGGCTACACCTTC
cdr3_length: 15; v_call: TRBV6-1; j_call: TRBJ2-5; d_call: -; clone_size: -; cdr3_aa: CASSEVGARGETQYF; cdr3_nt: TGTGCCAGCAGTGAAGTAGGGGCGAGGGGAGAGACCCAGTACTTC
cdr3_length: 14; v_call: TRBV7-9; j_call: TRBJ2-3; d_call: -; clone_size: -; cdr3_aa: CASSLYREKDTQYF; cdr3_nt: TGTGCCAGCAGCTTATACCGGGAGAAAGATACGCAGTATTTT